A selection of T cell receptor beta chains follows, all from one sample in a study of T cells in localized non-small cell lung cancer. Sequencing used immunoSEQ multiplex PCR; TCRdb keeps in-frame clones, though not all of them. The sample has more than 30,000 clones; roughly 86% are singletons. The sample consisted of peripheral blood mononuclear cells, taken before any cancer treatment. These receptors came from a woman between 35 and 70 years old with stage III lung adenocarcinoma. Both conserved end residues are part of each CDR3. A D gene is named only where the DNA matches it firmly. Expanded clones are given a class, and other clones once, few, many or no size at all.

clone_size: .; j_call: TRBJ2-4; d_call: .; v_call: TRBV7-2; cdr3_aa: CASSSDLEVNIQYF; cdr3_nt: TGTGCCAGCAGTTCTGACTTGGAGGTAAACATTCAGTACTTC
clone_size: .; j_call: TRBJ2-4; d_call: TRBD1; v_call: TRBV30; cdr3_aa: CAWSVGAGGLDIQYF; cdr3_nt: TGTGCCTGGAGTGTAGGGGCAGGGGGCTTGGACATTCAGTACTTC
clone_size: .; j_call: TRBJ1-2; d_call: TRBD1; v_call: TRBV5-4; cdr3_aa: CASSSTGVYGYTF; cdr3_nt: TGTGCCAGCAGCAGTACAGGGGTCTATGGCTACACCTTC
clone_size: once; j_call: TRBJ2-5; d_call: TRBD2; v_call: TRBV28; cdr3_aa: CASSFPPLSGRARETQYF; cdr3_nt: TGTGCCAGCAGTTTCCCCCCCCTATCCGGGAGGGCCAGAGAGACCCAGTACTTC
clone_size: .; j_call: TRBJ1-6; d_call: .; v_call: TRBV5-4; cdr3_aa: CASSGGQSNNSPLHF; cdr3_nt: TGTGCCAGCAGCGGAGGCCAAAGTAATAATTCACCCCTCCACTTT
clone_size: .; j_call: TRBJ2-1; d_call: TRBD2; v_call: TRBV5-5; cdr3_aa: CASSLLAGPYNEQFF; cdr3_nt: TGTGCCAGCAGCTTATTAGCGGGGCCATACAATGAGCAGTTCTTC
clone_size: .; j_call: TRBJ2-5; d_call: .; v_call: TRBV5-6; cdr3_aa: CASTRWGRLQETQYF; cdr3_nt: TGTGCCAGCACCCGGTGGGGCAGACTCCAAGAGACCCAGTACTTC
clone_size: .; j_call: TRBJ2-7; d_call: TRBD2; v_call: TRBV10-1; cdr3_aa: CASSEGLAPFYEQYF; cdr3_nt: TGCGCCAGCAGTGAGGGACTAGCGCCCTTCTACGAGCAGTACTTC
clone_size: .; j_call: TRBJ1-2; d_call: .; v_call: TRBV9; cdr3_aa: CASKPSQGSGGYTF; cdr3_nt: TGTGCCAGCAAACCCAGCCAGGGTTCGGGAGGCTACACCTTC
clone_size: .; j_call: TRBJ1-2; d_call: TRBD1; v_call: TRBV6-5; cdr3_aa: CASSFRTGGYTF; cdr3_nt: TGTGCCAGCAGTTTTAGGACAGGTGGCTACACCTTC
clone_size: .; j_call: TRBJ2-7; d_call: TRBD2; v_call: TRBV28; cdr3_aa: CASTPGGYSSYEQYF; cdr3_nt: TGTGCCAGCACCCCGGGGGGGTACAGTTCCTACGAGCAGTACTTC
clone_size: .; j_call: TRBJ1-6; d_call: TRBD1; v_call: TRBV27; cdr3_aa: CASSSDRDYNSPLHF; cdr3_nt: TGTGCCAGCAGTTCGGACAGGGACTATAATTCACCCCTCCACTTT
clone_size: .; j_call: TRBJ2-2; d_call: .; v_call: TRBV30; cdr3_aa: CAWLSAGELFF; cdr3_nt: TGTGCCTGGCTCTCCGCCGGGGAGCTGTTTTTT
clone_size: .; j_call: TRBJ2-7; d_call: TRBD2; v_call: TRBV30; cdr3_aa: CAWSPGGYEQYF; cdr3_nt: TGTGCCTGGAGCCCGGGGGGCTACGAGCAGTACTTC